This entry features one T cell receptor (beta chain) sequence. Its antigen is still unknown. The sample holds no much larger clone one base away, and base qualities are not on file. The immunoSEQ Assay, a bias-controlled multiplex PCR, was used to amplify TCRbeta CDR3 regions from genomic DNA. The authors' analysis ran thus. Nucleated cell counts per sample were estimated from amplification of reference gene primers within the assay. Sequence reads were collapsed and filtered to measure the absolute abundance of every unique TCRbeta CDR3 rearrangement. For each sample, productive Simpson clonality was calculated as the square root of Simpson's diversity index across productive rearrangements. TCRdb carries this immuneACCESS record with in-frame sequences only. Its versions omit some clonotypes, under half of them owing to an unresolved V gene in the studies checked, with the rest unexplained. V, J and clone size are those of that table, while D and trimming were read from the DNA. This sample is represented by around 200,000 clones; about 83% of them were singletons. In total, the top ten clones hold roughly 1.2% of the sample.

The CDR3 holds 18 amino acids from the cysteine to the phenylalanine. Solely the CDR3 DNA is kept, with 54 bases framed from the first base. V is trimmed back by 3 bases and J by 0 bases, and the junction contains 10 bases that no gene match accounts for. The germline V gene encodes CDR1 LGHDT and CDR2 YNNKEL (reference sequence). At one collaborating source in Seattle, patients were enrolled during active infection and were followed longitudinally through the course of disease. Collaborating institutions collected whole blood in K2EDTA tubes following their own protocols. For TCRbeta analysis, collaborators shipped samples as frozen whole blood, isolated PBMCs, or DNA extracted from either of those sample types. This record belongs to a study of blood T cell repertoires in COVID-19 (dated by TCRdb to about 2020). For context, the study as a whole: Samples from collaborators originated in the United States, Italy and Spain and spanned both the acute and convalescent phases of COVID-19. The prospective study material was composed of cDNA or gDNA derived from T cells, B-cell-depleted T cells, or PBMCs. Deeply sampled blood TCRbeta repertoires from subjects exposed to, actively infected with, or recovered from COVID-19 were included in the dataset. The repertoires were released in a freely available public database meant as a resource for research on the immune response to SARS-CoV-2. The samples were drawn from two sources: the first 160 participants of the ongoing ImmuneRACE study, and about 1,300 subjects contributed by 6 global collaborators. Nearly every sample came with metadata listing a de-identified subject ID, COVID-19 status, age in years and sex. HLA class I and class II types, where available, came from metadata supplied by the sample provider rather than from assay-based typing. Overall results and qualifications from the work: The amount of clinical and demographic metadata varied by source and participant and was provided uncurated.

The chain is assembled from TRBV3-1 (or the pseudogene TRBV3-2) and TRBJ1-1; TRBD1 fits 10 bases in the junction. This receptor was taken from a woman aged 25 to 45 with COVID-19, enrolled during active disease. What was sequenced was peripheral blood. The sequenced DNA is TGTGCCAGCAGCCAGGACCAGACGGGACAGGGGATGAACACTGAAGCTTTCTTT. Its protein product is CASSQDQTGQGMNTEAFF.